This T cell receptor beta chain was recorded in a study of T cells in Graves' hyperthyroidism and ophthalmopathy. The sample holds many counts of this clonotype. The antigen is undetermined. TCR beta CDR3 sequences were amplified from RNA transcripts. The study used the HTBI primer set for a first-round RT-PCR of the TCR CDR3. TCRdb re-derived calls from the multiplex PCR reads in MiXCR, one entry per CDR3 protein. In the table there are 480,000 or so distinct CDR3 sequences, over 35% of which are singletons. Findings and limits, study-wide: Blood samples included most of the expanded thyroid clonotypes exceeding 0.001.

The receptor was isolated from an adult woman with Graves' disease, either hyperthyroidism or ophthalmopathy (not recorded which). What was sequenced was peripheral blood or thyroid tissue (not recorded which).

CDR3: CASSSATRQGTGGELFF. CDR3 in DNA: TGTGCCAGCAGCTCGGCAACCCGACAGGGGACGGGCGGGGAGCTGTTTTTT. This chain joins TRBV7-9 and TRBJ2-2, with 8 bases lining up with TRBD1. CDR1 is SEHNR and CDR2 is FQNEAQ in the germline V gene (reference sequence). CDR3 size: 17 residues. With 4 bases clipped from V and 7 bases from J, the junction kept 14 bases outside the gene matches.